The 24 T cell receptor beta chains presented below share a single source sample, sequenced in a study of response to subunit inactivated influenza vaccine. MiXCR, run by TCRdb on the RT-PCR reads, gives a single entry per CDR3 protein. The repertoire holds about 520,000 distinct CDR3 sequences, with under 8.5% as singletons. The material was PBMCs from blood, obtained roughly 24 months after vaccination. The receptors come from a man aged 45 to 75 who received an inactivated influenza vaccine.

The chain carries TRBV4-3 and TRBJ2-3, with 9 bases that match TRBD1. The CDR3 length is 15 residues. Looked up from germline, CDR1 is LGHNA and CDR2 is YSLEER. The V gene end was trimmed by 4 bases and the J gene end by 3 bases; junction bases not matched to a gene: 5. The CDR3 bases are TGCGCCAGCAGCCCAGGGACAGGGATAACAGATACGCAGTATTTT. Its protein is CASSPGTGITDTQYF.

This clonotype was picked up a small number of times. The J gene is TRBJ2-1, the V gene TRBV12-3 or TRBV12-4; D is uncertain. The CDR3 runs 13 residues. V was clipped by 1 base and J by 7 bases, with 8 bases between them. The CDR3 DNA reads as TGTGCCAGCAGTTTAGGCCAAAGTAATGAGCAGTTCTTC. This gives the protein CASSLGQSNEQFF.

The CDR3 here is CAISEGAYEQYF. The CDR3 nucleotides are TGTGCCATCAGTGAAGGGGCCTACGAGCAGTACTTC. The chain joins TRBV10-3 to TRBJ2-7, with D possibly matching TRBD1 (5 bases). The CDR3 covers 12 residues. The germline V gene encodes CDR1 ENHRY and CDR2 SYGVKD. Trimming took 3 bases from V and 2 from J, leaving 5 bases between them.

There are a few counts of this clonotype. The chain carries TRBV18 and TRBJ1-5; 7 bases map to TRBD1. CDR3 length: 14 amino acids. In germline, CDR1 is KGHSH, CDR2 LQKENI. V trimming: 3 bases; J trimming: 6 bases; junction bases outside the gene matches: 5. The CDR3 loop reads CASSPTGIGQPQHF. As DNA, the CDR3 is TGTGCCAGCTCACCGACAGGGATAGGTCAGCCCCAGCATTTT.

The chain links TRBV5-1 to TRBJ2-1, with TRBD1 as a possible D gene (5 bases). Germline V gives CDR1 SGHRS, CDR2 YFSETQ. The CDR3 loop spans 15 amino acids. Trimming took off 0 bases at V and 9 bases at J, with 16 bases between the two ends. The CDR3 sequence: CASSLGQGFWREQFF. DNA of the CDR3: TGCGCCAGCAGCTTGGGTCAGGGTTTTTGGCGTGAGCAGTTCTTC.

This chain joins TRBV10-3 and TRBJ2-1; 7 bases are a match to TRBD2. The trim removed 3 bases at V and 6 bases at J, leaving 8 bases unmatched. This CDR3 contains 15 residues. The V gene's germline CDR1 is ENHRY and CDR2 SYGVKD. CDR3 nucleotide sequence: TGTGCCATCAGTGACTCCCTAGCGGCCCCCAATGAGCAGTTCTTC. It translates to CAISDSLAAPNEQFF.

The chain has TRBV6-1 and TRBJ1-4; D is undetermined. V gave up 1 base and J gave up 8 bases, with 5 bases separating them. The germline V gene encodes CDR1 MNHNS and CDR2 SASEGT. The CDR3 runs 12 residues. CDR3 region: CASSEGGEKLFF. The CDR3 DNA reads TGTGCCAGCAGTGAAGGAGGGGAAAAACTGTTTTTT.

In this sample, this clonotype turned up a few times. The chain carries TRBV2 and TRBJ2-7; 7 bases match TRBD2. The junction had 8 bases not matched to a gene; V was cut back by 6 bases and J by 6 bases. The CDR3 runs to 13 residues. CDR1 and CDR2 from the germline V gene are SNHLY and FYNNEI. The CDR3 protein is CASRRGEGFEQYF. The CDR3, as DNA: TGTGCCAGCAGACGAGGGGAGGGATTCGAGCAGTACTTC.

The V gene is TRBV7-2, the J gene TRBJ2-3, with D hard to call. The germline V gene has CDR1 SGHTA and CDR2 FQGNSA. Trimming shortened V by 5 bases and J by 6 bases, and 9 bases separated the two germline ends. This CDR3 comprises 12 residues. The chain's CDR3 is CASSISRDTQYF. Written as DNA, the CDR3 is TGTGCCAGCAGCATATCTAGGGATACGCAGTATTTT.

This clonotype was detected a few times. The chain links TRBV12-3 or TRBV12-4 to TRBJ1-1; D uncertain. V lost 2 bases, J lost 6 bases, and 10 bases lay in between. This CDR3 contains 13 residues. In DNA, the CDR3 is TGTGCCAGCAGTTTATACGCTGACTCTGAAGCTTTCTTT. This encodes CASSLYADSEAFF.

The rearrangement links TRBV7-8 to TRBJ1-2; tentatively, D is TRBD1 (5 bases). Germline V CDR1 and CDR2: SGHVS, FQNEAQ. V lost 3 bases and J 5 bases, leaving 13 bases between the germline ends. The CDR3 is made up of 14 amino acids. The CDR3 loop is CASSFGGVRYGYTF. CDR3 bases: TGTGCCAGCAGCTTTGGGGGGGTCCGTTATGGCTACACCTTC.

The chain is built from TRBV24-1 and TRBJ2-5, with D possibly TRBD2 on 5 matching bases. Trimming pared 0 bases from V and 2 bases from J, leaving 12 bases between. Germline V gives CDR1 KGHDR, CDR2 SFDVKD. There are 16 residues in the CDR3. CDR3 DNA sequence: TGTGCCACCAGTGATTTGTGGGGAGTTGGGCAAGAGACCCAGTACTTC. Translation gives CATSDLWGVGQETQYF.

The genes are TRBV10-3 and TRBJ1-6, with 7 bases fitting TRBD1. The CDR3 covers 15 residues. Trimming took 6 bases from V and 5 from J; bases not matched to a gene: 7. CDR1 ENHRY and CDR2 SYGVKD come from the germline V gene. The CDR3 nucleotides read TGTGCCATCAGCGACAGGGTGCAGGATAATTCACCCCTCCACTTT. It yields the protein CAISDRVQDNSPLHF.

A few counts support this clonotype. The genes are TRBV10-1 and TRBJ2-5; 7 bases line up with TRBD2. The germline CDR1 and CDR2 sequences are WNHNN and SYGVQD (reference sequence). V shed 2 bases, J shed 1 base, and the junction held 10 bases outside the gene matches. The CDR3 runs to 17 residues. The CDR3 loop reads CASSEGRTGGLQETQYF. The CDR3 DNA reads TGCGCCAGCAGTGAGGGTAGGACGGGGGGTCTCCAAGAGACCCAGTACTTC.

This clonotype has a count of ten or more. CDR3 nucleotides: TGCAGCGGGGAGGGACAGGGATCGAACACTGAAGCTTTCTTT. Amino acid sequence: CSGEGQGSNTEAFF. The chain carries TRBV29-1 and TRBJ1-1; the match to TRBD1 covers 9 bases. The CDR3 has 14 residues. With 7 bases clipped from V and 1 base from J, the junction kept 7 bases outside the gene matches. Germline V gene lookup returns CDR1 SQVTM and CDR2 ANQGSEA.

In this sample, this clonotype turned up a few times. The chain carries TRBV20-1 and TRBJ2-1; maybe TRBD2 (7 bases). Germline assignment: CDR1 DFQATT and CDR2 SNEGSKA (reference sequence). Trimming took off 6 bases at V and 5 bases at J, with 26 bases between the two ends. The CDR3 spans 17 residues. CDR3 loop: CSAKGGRAEVGHNEQFF. CDR3 in DNA: TGCAGTGCAAAGGGGGGGAGGGCGGAGGTCGGGCACAATGAGCAGTTCTTC.

The V and J genes are TRBV15 and TRBJ1-1, with D unresolved. V was pared by 5 bases and J by 3 bases, with 10 bases between. CDR3 length equals 13 residues. Looked up from germline, CDR1 is LNHNV and CDR2 is YYDKDF (reference sequence). The CDR3 DNA reads TGTGCCACCAGCGGAAGGTGGGACACTGAAGCTTTCTTT. Its translation is CATSGRWDTEAFF.

Ten or more counts support this clonotype. J is TRBJ1-1 and V is TRBV7-9; D possibly corresponds to TRBD1 (6 bases). This CDR3 spans 14 amino acids. Trimming took 4 bases from V and 3 from J, leaving 12 bases between them. Germline V gene lookup returns CDR1 SEHNR and CDR2 FQNEAQ (reference sequence). The CDR3 spells CASSSQGGDTEAFF. CDR3 coding DNA: TGTGCCAGCAGCTCACAGGGAGGAGACACTGAAGCTTTCTTT.

This chain uses TRBV4-2 with TRBJ2-1, with D unclear. V was pared by 2 bases and J by 0 bases, with 11 bases between. This CDR3 is built from 16 residues. Germline CDR1 reads LGHNA; CDR2 reads YNFKEQ. The CDR3 loop reads CASSQTEAPSYNEQFF. The DNA of the CDR3 is TGTGCCAGCAGCCAAACAGAAGCTCCCTCCTACAATGAGCAGTTCTTC.

At least ten counts were recorded for this clonotype. V is TRBV10-3 and J is TRBJ1-3; no reliable D call. The length of the CDR3 is 12 residues. From germline, CDR1 is ENHRY and CDR2 SYGVKD. Trimming removed 10 bases at V and 0 bases at J, with 7 bases between. CDR3 sequence reads: CATGLSGNTIYF. CDR3 nucleotide sequence: TGTGCCACCGGACTCTCTGGAAACACCATATATTTT.

V is TRBV6-1 and J is TRBJ2-7; D not resolved. The germline V gene encodes CDR1 MNHNS and CDR2 SASEGT. Trimming removed 2 bases at V and 0 bases at J, with 8 bases between. The CDR3 length is 14 residues. The CDR3 nucleotides are TGTGCCAGCAGTGAAAACCCCCGCTCCTACGAGCAGTACTTC. Translating gives CASSENPRSYEQYF.

This clonotype was counted at least ten times. V usage is TRBV29-1 and J usage is TRBJ1-2; D may be TRBD1 (5 bases). Germline CDR1 and CDR2: SQVTM and ANQGSEA. The V end was cut by 4 bases, the J end by 2 bases, with 8 bases between. The length of the CDR3 is 12 residues. The CDR3 sequence: CSVGQGNYGYTF. The CDR3 DNA follows: TGCAGCGTTGGGCAGGGCAACTATGGCTACACCTTC.

The chain carries TRBV18 and TRBJ2-3; D assignment may be TRBD1 or TRBD2 (5 bases each). Trimming removed 4 bases at V and 3 bases at J, with 11 bases between. Germline-derived CDR1 and CDR2 are KGHSH and LQKENI. The CDR3 totals 14 residues. CDR3 residues: CASSLGERTDTQYF. CDR3 nucleotides: TGTGCCAGCTCACTAGGGGAGAGGACAGATACGCAGTATTTT.

The rearrangement links TRBV18 to TRBJ2-2; no clear D gene. The germline gives CDR1 KGHSH, CDR2 LQKENI. The CDR3 covers 16 residues. V was shortened by 3 bases and J by 4 bases, with 15 bases between the two germline ends. The CDR3 nucleotides read TGTGCCAGCTCACCCTCCCCGAAGGATTCCACCGGGGAGCTGTTTTTT. Protein: CASSPSPKDSTGELFF. The full variable domain, completed using reference TRBV18 and TRBJ2-2, is NAGVMQNPRHLVRRRGQEARLRCSPMKGHSHVYWYRQLPEEGLKFMVYLQKENIIDESGMPKERFSAEFPKEGPSILRIQQVVRGDSAAYFCASSPSPKDSTGELFFGEGSRLTVL.